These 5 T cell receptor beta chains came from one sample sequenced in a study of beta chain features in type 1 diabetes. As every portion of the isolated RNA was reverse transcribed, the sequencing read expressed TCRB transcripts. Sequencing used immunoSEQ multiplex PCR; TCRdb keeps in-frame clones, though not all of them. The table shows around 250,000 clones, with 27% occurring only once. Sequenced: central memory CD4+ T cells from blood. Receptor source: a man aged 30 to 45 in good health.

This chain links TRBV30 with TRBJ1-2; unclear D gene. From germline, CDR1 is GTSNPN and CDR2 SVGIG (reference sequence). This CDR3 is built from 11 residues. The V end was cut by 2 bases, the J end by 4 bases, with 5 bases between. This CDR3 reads CAWSISYGYTF. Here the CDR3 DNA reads TGTGCCTGGAGTATCAGCTATGGCTACACCTTC. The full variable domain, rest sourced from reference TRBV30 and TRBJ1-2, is SQTIHQWPATLVQPVGSPLSLECTVEGTSNPNLYWYRQAAGRGLQLLFYSVGIGQISSEVPQNLSASRPQDRQFILSSKKLLLSDSGFYLCAWSISYGYTFGSGTRLTVV.

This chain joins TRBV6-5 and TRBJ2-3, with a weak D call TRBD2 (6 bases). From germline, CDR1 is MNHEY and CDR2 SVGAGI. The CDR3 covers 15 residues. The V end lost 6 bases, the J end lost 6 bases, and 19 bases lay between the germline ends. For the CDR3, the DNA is TGTGCCAGCAGCCTCCGGGAGTCCGAGGTCGATACGCAGTATTTT. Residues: CASSLRESEVDTQYF.

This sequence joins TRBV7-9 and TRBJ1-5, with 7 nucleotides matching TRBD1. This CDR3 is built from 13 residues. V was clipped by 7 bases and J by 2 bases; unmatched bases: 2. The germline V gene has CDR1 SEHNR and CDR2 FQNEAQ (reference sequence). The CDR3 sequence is CASTGQGNQPQHF. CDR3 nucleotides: TGTGCCAGCACCGGACAGGGCAATCAGCCCCAGCATTTT.

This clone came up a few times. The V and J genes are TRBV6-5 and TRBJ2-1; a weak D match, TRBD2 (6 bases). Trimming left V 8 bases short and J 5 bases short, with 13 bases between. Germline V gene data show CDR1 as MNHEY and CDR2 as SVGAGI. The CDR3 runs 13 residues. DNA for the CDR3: TGTGCCAGCGGAGGTAGCGGACACAATGAGCAGTTCTTC. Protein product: CASGGSGHNEQFF.

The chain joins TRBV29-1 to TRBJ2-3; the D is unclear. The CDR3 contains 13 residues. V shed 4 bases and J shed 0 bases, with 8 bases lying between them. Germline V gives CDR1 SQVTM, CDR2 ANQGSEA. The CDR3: CSVAFFSTDTQYF. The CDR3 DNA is TGCAGCGTTGCTTTCTTTAGCACAGATACGCAGTATTTT.